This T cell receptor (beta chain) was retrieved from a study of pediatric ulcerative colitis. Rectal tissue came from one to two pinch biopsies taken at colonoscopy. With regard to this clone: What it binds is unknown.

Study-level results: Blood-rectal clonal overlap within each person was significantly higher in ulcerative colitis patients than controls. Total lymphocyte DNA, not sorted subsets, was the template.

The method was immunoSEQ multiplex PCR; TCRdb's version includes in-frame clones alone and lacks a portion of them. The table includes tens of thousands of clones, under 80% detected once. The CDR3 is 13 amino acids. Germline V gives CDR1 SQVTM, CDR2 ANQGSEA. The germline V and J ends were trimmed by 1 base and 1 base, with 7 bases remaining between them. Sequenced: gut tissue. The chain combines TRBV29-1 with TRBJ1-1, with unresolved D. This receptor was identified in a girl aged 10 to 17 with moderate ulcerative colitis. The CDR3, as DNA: TGCAGCGTTGAAGTGAGCCAGAACACTGAAGCTTTCTTT. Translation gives CSVEVSQNTEAFF. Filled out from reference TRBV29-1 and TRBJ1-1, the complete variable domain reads SAVISQKPSRDICQRGTSLTIQCQVDSQVTMMFWYRQQPGQSLTLIATANQGSEATYESGFVIDKFPISRPNLTFSTLTVSNMSPEDSSIYLCSVEVSQNTEAFFGQGTRLTVV.